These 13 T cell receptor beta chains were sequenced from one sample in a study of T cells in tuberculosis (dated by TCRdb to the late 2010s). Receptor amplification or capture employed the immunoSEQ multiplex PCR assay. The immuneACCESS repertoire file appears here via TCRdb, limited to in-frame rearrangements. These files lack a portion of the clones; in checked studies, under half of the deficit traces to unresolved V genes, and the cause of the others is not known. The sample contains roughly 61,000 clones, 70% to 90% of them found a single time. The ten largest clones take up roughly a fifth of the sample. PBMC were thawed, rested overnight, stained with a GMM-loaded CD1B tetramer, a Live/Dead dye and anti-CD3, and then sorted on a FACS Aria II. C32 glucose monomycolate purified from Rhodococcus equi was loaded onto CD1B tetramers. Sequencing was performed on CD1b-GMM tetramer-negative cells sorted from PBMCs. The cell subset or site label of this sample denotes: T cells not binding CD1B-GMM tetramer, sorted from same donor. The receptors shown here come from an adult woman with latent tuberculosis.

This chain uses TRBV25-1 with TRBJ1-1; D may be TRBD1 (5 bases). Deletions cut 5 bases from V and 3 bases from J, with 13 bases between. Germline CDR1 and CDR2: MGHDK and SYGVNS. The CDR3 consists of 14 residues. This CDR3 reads CASSPAGTHTEAFF. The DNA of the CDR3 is TGTGCCAGCAGTCCAGCGGGGACTCACACTGAAGCTTTCTTT.

The CDR3 region is CSVAVVAKNIQYF. The DNA for the CDR3 is TGCAGCGTCGCAGTCGTAGCCAAAAACATTCAGTACTTC. The chain employs TRBV29-1 and TRBJ2-4; D not resolved. This CDR3 contains 13 residues. Trimming took 6 bases from V and 0 from J, leaving 9 bases between them. Germline V CDR1 and CDR2: SQVTM, ANQGSEA.

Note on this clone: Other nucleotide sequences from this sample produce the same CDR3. The CDR3 is CASSLGQGAYEQYF. DNA for the CDR3: TGCGCCAGCAGCTTGGGACAGGGGGCTTACGAGCAGTACTTC. This chain links TRBV5-1 with TRBJ2-7; 10 bases are shared with TRBD1. Germline CDR1 is SGHRS and CDR2 is YFSETQ. The CDR3 length is 14 residues. J gave up 4 bases and V 0 bases, and 1 base lay outside the gene matches. Variable domain in full (rest from reference TRBV5-1 and TRBJ2-7): KAGVTQTPRYLIKTRGQQVTLSCSPISGHRSVSWYQQTPGQGLQFLFEYFSETQRNKGNFPGRFSGRQFSNSRSEMNVSTLELGDSALYLCASSLGQGAYEQYFGPGTRLTVT.

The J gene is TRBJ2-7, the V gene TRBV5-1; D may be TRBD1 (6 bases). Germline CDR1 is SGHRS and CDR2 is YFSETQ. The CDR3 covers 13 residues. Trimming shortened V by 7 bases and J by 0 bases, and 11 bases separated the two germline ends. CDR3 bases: TGCGCCAGCGACGACAGGTTCTCCTACGAGCAGTACTTC. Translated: CASDDRFSYEQYF.

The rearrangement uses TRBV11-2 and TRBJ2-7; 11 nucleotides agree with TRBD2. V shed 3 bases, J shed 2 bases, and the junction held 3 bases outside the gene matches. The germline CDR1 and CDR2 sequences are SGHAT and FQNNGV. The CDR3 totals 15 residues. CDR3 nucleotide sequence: TGTGCCAGCAGCTTCGGTAGCGGGAGGGCCTACGAGCAGTACTTC. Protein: CASSFGSGRAYEQYF.

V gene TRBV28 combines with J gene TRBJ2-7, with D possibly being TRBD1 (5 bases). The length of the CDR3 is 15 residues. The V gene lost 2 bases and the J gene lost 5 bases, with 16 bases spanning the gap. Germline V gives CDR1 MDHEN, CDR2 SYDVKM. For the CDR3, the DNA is TGTGCCAGCAGTTTAGCTCCGTCAGGGTTCCACGAGCAGTACTTC. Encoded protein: CASSLAPSGFHEQYF.

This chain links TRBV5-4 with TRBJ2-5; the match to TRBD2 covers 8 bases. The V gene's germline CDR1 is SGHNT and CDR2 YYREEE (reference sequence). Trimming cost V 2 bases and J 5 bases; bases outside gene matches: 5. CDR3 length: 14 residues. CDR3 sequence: CASSFPGGRETQYF. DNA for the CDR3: TGTGCCAGCAGCTTCCCGGGGGGGAGGGAGACCCAGTACTTC.

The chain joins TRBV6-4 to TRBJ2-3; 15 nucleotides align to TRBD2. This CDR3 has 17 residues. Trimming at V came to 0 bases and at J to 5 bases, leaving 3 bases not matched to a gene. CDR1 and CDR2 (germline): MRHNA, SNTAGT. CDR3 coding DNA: TGTGCCAGCAGTGACTCGGGACTAGCGGGAGGAGGAGATACGCAGTATTTT. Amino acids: CASSDSGLAGGGDTQYF.

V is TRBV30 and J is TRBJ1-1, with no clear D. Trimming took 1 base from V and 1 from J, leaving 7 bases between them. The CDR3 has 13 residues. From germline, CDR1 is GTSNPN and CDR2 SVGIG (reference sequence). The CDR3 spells CAWSDSQNTEAFF. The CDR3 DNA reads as TGTGCCTGGAGTGACTCCCAGAACACTGAAGCTTTCTTT.

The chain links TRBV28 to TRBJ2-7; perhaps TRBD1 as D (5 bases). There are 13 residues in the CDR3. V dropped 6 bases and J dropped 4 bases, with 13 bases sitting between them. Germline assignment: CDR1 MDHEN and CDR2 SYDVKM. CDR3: CASSQGAEYEQYF. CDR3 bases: TGTGCCAGCAGCCAAGGGGCTGAGTACGAGCAGTACTTC. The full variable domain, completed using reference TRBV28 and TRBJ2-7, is DVKVTQSSRYLVKRTGEKVFLECVQDMDHENMFWYRQDPGLGLRLIYFSYDVKMKEKGDIPEGYSVSREKKERFSLILESASTNQTSMYLCASSQGAEYEQYFGPGTRLTVT.

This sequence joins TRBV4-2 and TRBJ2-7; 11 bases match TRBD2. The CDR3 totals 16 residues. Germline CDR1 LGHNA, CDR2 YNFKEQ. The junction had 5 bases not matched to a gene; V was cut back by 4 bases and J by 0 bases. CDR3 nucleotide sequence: TGTGCCAGCAGCCGAGAACTAGCGGGGGCCTCCTACGAGCAGTACTTC. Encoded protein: CASSRELAGASYEQYF.

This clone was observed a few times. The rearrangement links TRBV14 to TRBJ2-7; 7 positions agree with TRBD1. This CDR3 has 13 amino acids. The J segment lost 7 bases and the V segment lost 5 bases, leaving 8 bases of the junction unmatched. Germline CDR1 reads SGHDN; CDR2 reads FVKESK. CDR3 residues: CASSTRTGGEQYF. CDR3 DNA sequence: TGTGCCAGCAGCACTCGGACAGGCGGGGAGCAGTACTTC. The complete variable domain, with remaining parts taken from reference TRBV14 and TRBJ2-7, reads EAGVTQFPSHSVIEKGQTVTLRCDPISGHDNLYWYRRVMGKEIKFLLHFVKESKQDESGMPNNRFLAERTGGTYSTLKVQPAELEDSGVYFCASSTRTGGEQYFGPGTRLTVT.

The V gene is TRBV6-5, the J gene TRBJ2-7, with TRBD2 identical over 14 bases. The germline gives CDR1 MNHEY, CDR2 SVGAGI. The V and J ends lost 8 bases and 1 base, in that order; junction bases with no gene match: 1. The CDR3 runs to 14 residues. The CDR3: CASRLAGGSYEQYF. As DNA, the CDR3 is TGTGCCAGCCGACTAGCGGGAGGGTCCTACGAGCAGTACTTC.